This T cell receptor (beta chain) was identified in a study of identical twins. TCRdb analysed the 5' RACE reads with MiXCR anew, one entry per CDR3 protein. The sample records roughly 1.6 million distinct CDR3 sequences, under 35% being singletons. Unmatched junction bases numbered 13, after V lost 6 bases and J lost 8 bases. This CDR3 spans 16 amino acids. This clonotype has only a few counts. This TCR came from a newborn girl in good health. Sample: cord blood. The J gene is TRBJ2-1, the V gene TRBV12-3 or TRBV12-4; 10 bases are a match to TRBD2. Written as DNA, the CDR3 is TGTGCCAGCAGGCCTACGGTAGCGGGGGGTACATATGAGCAGTTCTTC. Amino acid sequence: CASRPTVAGGTYEQFF.